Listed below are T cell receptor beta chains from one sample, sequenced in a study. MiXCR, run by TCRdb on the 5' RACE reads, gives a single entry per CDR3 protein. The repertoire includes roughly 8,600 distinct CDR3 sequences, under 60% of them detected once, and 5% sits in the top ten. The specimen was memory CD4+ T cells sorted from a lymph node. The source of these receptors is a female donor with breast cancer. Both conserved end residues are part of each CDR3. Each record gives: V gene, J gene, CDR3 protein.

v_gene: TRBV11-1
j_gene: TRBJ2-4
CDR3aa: CASSLSGRDIQYF

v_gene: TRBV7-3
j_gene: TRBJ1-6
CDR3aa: CASSLLWGSPLHF

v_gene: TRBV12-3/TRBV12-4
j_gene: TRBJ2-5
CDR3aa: CASSLRLGTQYF

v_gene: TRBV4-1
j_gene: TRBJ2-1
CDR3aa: CASSPGPAGVYNEQFF

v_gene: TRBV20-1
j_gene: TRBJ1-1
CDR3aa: CSARPLDRVTEAFF

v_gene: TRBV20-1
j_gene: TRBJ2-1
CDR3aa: CSARETVASSYNEQFF

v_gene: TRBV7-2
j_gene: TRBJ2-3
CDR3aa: CASSLVGATSTDTQYF

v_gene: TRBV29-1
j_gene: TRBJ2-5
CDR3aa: CSVGPLKTQYF

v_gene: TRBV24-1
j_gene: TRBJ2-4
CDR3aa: CATSDPVGGNIQYF

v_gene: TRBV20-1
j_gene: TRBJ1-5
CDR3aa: CSASGSDQPQHF

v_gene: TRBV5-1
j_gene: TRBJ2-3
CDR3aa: CASSFGTDTQYF

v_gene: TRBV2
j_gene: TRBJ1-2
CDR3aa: CASRGQGAPGYTF

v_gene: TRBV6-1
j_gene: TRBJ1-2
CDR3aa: CASTVGGPSLVYTF

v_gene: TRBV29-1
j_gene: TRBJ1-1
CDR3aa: CSVHHALPNTEAFF

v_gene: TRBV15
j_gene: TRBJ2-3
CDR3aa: CATSPEGLSDTQYF

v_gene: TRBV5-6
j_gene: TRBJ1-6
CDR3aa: CASSLALSGASPLHF

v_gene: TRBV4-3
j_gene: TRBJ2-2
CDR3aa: CASSQGLGTGFNTGELFF

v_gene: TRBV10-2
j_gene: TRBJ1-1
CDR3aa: CASSEEMNTEAFF

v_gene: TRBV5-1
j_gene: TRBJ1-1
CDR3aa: CASSLAEIGEAFF

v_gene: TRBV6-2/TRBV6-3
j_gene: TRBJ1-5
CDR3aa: CASSYEDGQPQHF

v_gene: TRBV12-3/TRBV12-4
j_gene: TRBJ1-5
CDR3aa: CASGVGDNQPQHF

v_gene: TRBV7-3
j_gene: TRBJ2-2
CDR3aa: CASSLRTLTGPGELFF

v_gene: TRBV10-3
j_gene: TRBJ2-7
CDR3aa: CAISGKDEQYF

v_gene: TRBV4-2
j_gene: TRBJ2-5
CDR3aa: CASSLVALAIQETQYF

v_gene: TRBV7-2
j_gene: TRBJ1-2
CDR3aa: CASSQDSLYGYTF

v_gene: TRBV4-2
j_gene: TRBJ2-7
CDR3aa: CASSFLAGQTYEQYF

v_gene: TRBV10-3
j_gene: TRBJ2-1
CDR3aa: CASSYAGSSYNEQFF

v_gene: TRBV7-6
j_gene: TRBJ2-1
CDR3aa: CASSFGTMGNEQFF

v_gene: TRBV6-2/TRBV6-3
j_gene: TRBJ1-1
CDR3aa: CASSYSKRSPGNTEAFF

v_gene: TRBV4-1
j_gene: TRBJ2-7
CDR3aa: CASSLRQGQGDEQYF

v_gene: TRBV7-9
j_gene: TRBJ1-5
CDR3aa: CASSQQNQPQHF

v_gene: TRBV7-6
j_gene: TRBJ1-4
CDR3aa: CASSWGRRNEKLFF

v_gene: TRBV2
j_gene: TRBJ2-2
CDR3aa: CASSPMRAGNTGELFF

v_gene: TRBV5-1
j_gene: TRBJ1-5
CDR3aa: CASSLDGQNQPQHF

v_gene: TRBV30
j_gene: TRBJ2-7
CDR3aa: CAWDASYEQYF

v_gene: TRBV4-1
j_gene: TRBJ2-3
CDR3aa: CASSQEGLRDTQYF

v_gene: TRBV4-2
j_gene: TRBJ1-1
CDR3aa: CASSQDDENTEAFF

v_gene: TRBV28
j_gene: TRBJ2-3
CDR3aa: CASSILGGTDTDTQYF

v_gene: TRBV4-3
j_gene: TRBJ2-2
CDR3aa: CASSQDPGRATGELFF

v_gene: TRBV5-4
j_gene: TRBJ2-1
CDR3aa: CASSQGQNNEQFF

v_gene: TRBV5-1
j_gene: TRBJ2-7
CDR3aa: CASSLVQGTFPYYEQYF

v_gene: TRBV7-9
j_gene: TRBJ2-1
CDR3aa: CASSSSGTGGWNEQFF